This TCR beta chain was sequenced for a study of T-cell reconstitution after alpha-beta-depleted transplantation in children. In germline, CDR1 is LGHNA, CDR2 YSLEER. The length of the CDR3 is 17 residues. Trimming took off 0 bases at V and 3 bases at J, with 16 bases between the two ends. This clonotype was detected a few times. As it was prepared, the TCRbeta library received unique molecular identifiers. TCRdb re-analysed the PCR reads in MiXCR, keeping a single row per CDR3 protein. The repertoire includes roughly 300,000 distinct CDR3 sequences, about a tenth of them detected once, and roughly 2.5% sits in the top ten.

The chain links TRBV4-3 to TRBJ2-3, with D possibly matching TRBD2 (6 bases). This TCR derives from a human donor who donated a stem cell graft to a child with acute lymphoblastic leukemia. The sequencing used PBMCs from the stem cell graft donor, collected from the stem cell graft. CDR3: CASSQDRAGWRTDTQYF. DNA for the CDR3: TGCGCCAGCAGCCAAGATCGGGCGGGATGGAGGACAGATACGCAGTATTTT.